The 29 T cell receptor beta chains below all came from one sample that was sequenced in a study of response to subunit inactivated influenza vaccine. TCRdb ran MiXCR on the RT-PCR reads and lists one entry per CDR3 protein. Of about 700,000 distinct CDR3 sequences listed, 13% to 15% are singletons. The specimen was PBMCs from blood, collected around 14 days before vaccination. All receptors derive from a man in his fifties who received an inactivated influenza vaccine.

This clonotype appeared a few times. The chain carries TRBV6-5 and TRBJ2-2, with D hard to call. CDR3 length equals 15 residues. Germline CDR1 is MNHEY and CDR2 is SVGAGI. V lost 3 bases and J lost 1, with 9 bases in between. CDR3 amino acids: CASSYRSVNTGELFF. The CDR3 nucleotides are TGTGCCAGCAGTTATCGGTCAGTGAACACCGGGGAGCTGTTTTTT.

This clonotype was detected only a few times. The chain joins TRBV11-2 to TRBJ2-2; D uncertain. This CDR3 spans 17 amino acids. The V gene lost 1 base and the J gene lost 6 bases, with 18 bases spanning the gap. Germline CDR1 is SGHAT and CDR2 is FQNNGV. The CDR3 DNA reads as TGTGCCAGCAGCTTAGTAGGCCTCCACCTGCTTGCCGGGGAGCTGTTTTTT. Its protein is CASSLVGLHLLAGELFF.

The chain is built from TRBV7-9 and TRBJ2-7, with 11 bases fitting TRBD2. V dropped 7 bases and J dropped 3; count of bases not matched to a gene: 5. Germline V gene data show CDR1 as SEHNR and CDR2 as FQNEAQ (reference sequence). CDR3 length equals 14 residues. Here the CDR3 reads CASTRLAGNYEQYF. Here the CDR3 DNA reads TGTGCCAGCACCCGACTAGCGGGGAACTACGAGCAGTACTTC.

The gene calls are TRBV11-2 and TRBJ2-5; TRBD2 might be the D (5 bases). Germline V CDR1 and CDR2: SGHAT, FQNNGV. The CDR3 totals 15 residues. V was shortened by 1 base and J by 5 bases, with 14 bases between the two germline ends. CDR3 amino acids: CASSLGFGGSETQYF. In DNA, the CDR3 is TGTGCCAGCAGCTTAGGTTTTGGCGGGTCGGAGACCCAGTACTTC.

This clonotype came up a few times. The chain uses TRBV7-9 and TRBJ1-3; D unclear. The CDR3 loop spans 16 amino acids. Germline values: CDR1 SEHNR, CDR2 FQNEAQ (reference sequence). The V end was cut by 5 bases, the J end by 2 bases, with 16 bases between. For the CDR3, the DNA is TGTGCCAGCAGCCCCCGGGGTCCAGAAGCTGGAAACACCATATATTTT. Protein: CASSPRGPEAGNTIYF.

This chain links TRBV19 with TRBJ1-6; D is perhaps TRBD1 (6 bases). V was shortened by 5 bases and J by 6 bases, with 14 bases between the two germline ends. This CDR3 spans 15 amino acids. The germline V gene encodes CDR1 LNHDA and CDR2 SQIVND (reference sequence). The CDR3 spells CASSATTGSNSPLHF. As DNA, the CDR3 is TGTGCCAGTAGTGCAACGACAGGAAGTAATTCACCCCTCCACTTT.

The CDR3 loop is CASRRSTRKETQYF. The CDR3 coding sequence is TGTGCCAGCCGGCGGAGCACCCGAAAAGAGACCCAGTACTTC. The chain uses TRBV6-2 or TRBV6-3 and TRBJ2-5; D remains unclear. Between the trimmed V and J ends, which lost 8 bases and 3 bases, there was a span of 16 bases. The CDR3 has 14 residues. Germline CDR1 and CDR2: MNHEY and SVGEGT.

CDR3 in amino acids: CASSLYPVSVGEQYF. Written as DNA, the CDR3 is TGTGCCAGCAGTTTATACCCGGTATCCGTCGGCGAGCAGTACTTC. This sequence joins TRBV27 and TRBJ2-7; D unclear. This CDR3 region has 15 residues. Germline loops: CDR1 MNHEY, CDR2 SMNVEV (reference sequence). V lost 1 base to trimming and J lost 6 bases, with 16 bases between them.

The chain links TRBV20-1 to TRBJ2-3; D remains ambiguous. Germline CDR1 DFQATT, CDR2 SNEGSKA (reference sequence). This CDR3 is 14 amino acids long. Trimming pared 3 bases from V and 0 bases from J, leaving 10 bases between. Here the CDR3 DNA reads TGCAGTGCTAGGGGATGGGCTAGCACAGATACGCAGTATTTT. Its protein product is CSARGWASTDTQYF.

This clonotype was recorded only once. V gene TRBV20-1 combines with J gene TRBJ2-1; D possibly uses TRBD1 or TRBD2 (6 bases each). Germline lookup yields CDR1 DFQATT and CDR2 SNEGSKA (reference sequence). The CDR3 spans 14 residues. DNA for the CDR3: TGCAGGGCTCATCTGGAGGGGGGATACAATGAGCAGTTCTTC. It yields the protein CRAHLEGGYNEQFF.

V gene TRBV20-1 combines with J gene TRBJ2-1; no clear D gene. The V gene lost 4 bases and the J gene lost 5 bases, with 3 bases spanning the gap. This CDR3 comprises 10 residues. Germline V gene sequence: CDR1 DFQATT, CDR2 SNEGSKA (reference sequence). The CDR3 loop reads CSAKDNEQFF. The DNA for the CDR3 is TGCAGTGCTAAGGACAATGAGCAGTTCTTC.

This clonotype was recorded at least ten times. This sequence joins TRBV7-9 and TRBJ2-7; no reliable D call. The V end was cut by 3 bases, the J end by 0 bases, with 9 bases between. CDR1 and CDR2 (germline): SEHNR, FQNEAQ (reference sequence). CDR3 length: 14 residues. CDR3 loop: CASSLVGSSYEQYF. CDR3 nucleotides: TGTGCCAGCAGCTTGGTAGGAAGCTCCTACGAGCAGTACTTC.

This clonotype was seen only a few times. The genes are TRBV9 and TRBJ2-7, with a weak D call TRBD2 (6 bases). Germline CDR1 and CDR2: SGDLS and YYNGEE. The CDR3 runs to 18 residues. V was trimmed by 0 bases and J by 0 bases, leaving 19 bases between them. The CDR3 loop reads CASSVGPTRAGSSYEQYF. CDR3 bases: TGTGCCAGCAGCGTAGGCCCGACTAGGGCGGGGAGCTCCTACGAGCAGTACTTC.

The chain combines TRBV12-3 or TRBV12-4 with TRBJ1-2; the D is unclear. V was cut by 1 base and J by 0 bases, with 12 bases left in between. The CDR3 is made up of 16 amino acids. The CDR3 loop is CASSLEVEGTNYGYTF. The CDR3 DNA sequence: TGTGCCAGCAGTTTAGAGGTTGAGGGAACTAACTATGGCTACACCTTC.

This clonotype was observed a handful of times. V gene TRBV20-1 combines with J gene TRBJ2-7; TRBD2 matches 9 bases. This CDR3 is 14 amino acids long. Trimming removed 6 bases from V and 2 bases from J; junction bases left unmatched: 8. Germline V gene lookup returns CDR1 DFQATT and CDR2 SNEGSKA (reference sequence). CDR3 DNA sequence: TGCAGTGCAACCGGGACTAGCAGCACCTACGAGCAGTACTTC. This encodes CSATGTSSTYEQYF.

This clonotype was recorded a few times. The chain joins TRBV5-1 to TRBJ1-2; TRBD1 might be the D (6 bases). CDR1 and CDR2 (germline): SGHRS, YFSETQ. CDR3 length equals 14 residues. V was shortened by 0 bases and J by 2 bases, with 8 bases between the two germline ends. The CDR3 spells CASSLGGTNYGYTF. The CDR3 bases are TGCGCCAGCAGCTTGGGGGGGACAAACTATGGCTACACCTTC.

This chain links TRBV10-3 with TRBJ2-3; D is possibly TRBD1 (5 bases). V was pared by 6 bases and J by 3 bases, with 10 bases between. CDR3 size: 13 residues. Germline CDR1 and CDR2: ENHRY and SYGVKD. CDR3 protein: CAIRSGPTDTQYF. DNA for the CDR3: TGTGCCATCAGGTCAGGGCCGACAGATACGCAGTATTTT.

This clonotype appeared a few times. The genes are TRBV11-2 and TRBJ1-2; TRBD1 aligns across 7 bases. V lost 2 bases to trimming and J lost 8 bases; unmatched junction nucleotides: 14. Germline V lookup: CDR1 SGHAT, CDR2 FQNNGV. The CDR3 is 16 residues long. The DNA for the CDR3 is TGTGCCAGCAGCTTAATGGCCTTTGCTGACAGGGACGGCTACACCTTC. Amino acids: CASSLMAFADRDGYTF.

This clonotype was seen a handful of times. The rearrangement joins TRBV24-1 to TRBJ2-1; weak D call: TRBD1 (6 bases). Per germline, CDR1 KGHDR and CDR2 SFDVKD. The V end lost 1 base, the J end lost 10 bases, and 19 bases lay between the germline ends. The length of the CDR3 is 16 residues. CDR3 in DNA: TGTGCCACCAGTGATTTTGGTTTAACAGGGTTAGAAGAGCAGTTCTTC. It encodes CATSDFGLTGLEEQFF.

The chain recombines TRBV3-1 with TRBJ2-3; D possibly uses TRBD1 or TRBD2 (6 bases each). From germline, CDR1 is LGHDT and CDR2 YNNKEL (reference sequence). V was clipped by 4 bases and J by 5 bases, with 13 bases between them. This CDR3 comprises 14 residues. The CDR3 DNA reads TGTGCCAGCAGCCTCCCGGGGGCGGAAGATACGCAGTATTTT. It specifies CASSLPGAEDTQYF.

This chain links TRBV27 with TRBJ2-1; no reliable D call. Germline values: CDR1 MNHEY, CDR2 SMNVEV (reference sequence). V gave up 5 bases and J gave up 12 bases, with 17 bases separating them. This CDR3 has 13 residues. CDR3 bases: TGTGCCAGCAGTCCCGGCCCGGCGCGTGGGCAGTTCTTC. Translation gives CASSPGPARGQFF.

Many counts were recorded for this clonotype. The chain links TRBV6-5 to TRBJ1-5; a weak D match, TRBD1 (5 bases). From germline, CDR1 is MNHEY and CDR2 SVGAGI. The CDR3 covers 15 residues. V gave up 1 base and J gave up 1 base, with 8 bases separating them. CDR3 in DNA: TGTGCCAGCAGTTACTTCAGACAGAGCAATCAGCCCCAGCATTTT. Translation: CASSYFRQSNQPQHF.

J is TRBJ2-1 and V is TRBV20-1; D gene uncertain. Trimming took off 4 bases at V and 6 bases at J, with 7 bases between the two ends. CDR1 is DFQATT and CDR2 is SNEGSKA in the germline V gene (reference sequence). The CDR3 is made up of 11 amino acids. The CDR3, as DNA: TGCAGTGCTATATCAGGCAATGAGCAGTTCTTC. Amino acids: CSAISGNEQFF.

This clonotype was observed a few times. CDR3 in amino acids: CASSVGQGLGEQFF. CDR3 coding DNA: TGTGCCAGCTCCGTGGGACAGGGGTTAGGTGAGCAGTTCTTC. This chain links TRBV18 with TRBJ2-1; 10 bases are shared with TRBD1. Looked up from germline, CDR1 is KGHSH and CDR2 is LQKENI. The V and J ends lost 6 bases and 9 bases, in that order; junction bases with no gene match: 8. The CDR3 has 14 residues.

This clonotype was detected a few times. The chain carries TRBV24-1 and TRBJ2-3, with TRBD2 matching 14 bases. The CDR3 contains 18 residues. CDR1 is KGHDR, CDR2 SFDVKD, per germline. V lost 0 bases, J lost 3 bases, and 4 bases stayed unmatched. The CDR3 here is CATSDLHGTSGSTDTQYF. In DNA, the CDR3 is TGTGCCACCAGTGATTTGCATGGGACTAGCGGGAGTACAGATACGCAGTATTTT.

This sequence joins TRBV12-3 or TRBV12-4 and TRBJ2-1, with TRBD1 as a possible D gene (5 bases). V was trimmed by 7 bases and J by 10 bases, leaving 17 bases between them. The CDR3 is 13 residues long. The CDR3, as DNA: TGTGCCAGCATGACGGACATGCCGGGCGAGCAGTTCTTC. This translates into CASMTDMPGEQFF.

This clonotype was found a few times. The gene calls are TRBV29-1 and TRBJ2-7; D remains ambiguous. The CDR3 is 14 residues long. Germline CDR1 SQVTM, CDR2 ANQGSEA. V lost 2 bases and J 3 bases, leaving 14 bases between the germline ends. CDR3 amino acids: CSVERGGTGYEQYF. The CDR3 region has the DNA TGCAGCGTTGAAAGAGGTGGTACTGGCTACGAGCAGTACTTC.

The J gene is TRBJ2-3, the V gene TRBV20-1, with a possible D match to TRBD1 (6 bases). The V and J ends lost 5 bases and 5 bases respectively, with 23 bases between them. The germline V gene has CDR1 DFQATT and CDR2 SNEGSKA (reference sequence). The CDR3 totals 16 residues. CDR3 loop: CSAPGHHSLGRDTQYF. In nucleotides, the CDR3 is TGCAGTGCTCCGGGACACCATTCCTTGGGGAGAGATACGCAGTATTTT.

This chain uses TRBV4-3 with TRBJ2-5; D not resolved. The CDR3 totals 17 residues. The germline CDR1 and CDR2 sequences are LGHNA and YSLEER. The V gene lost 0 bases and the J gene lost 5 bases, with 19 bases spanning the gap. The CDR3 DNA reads TGCGCCAGCAGCCAAGATCTCACCCCGGATTGGGTGGAGACCCAGTACTTC. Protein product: CASSQDLTPDWVETQYF.